This is a list of T cell receptor beta chains from one sample in a study of vaccination effects on CD4 cells after COVID-19. These TCRs are of unknown antigen specificity. The method was immunoSEQ multiplex PCR; TCRdb's version includes in-frame clones alone and lacks a portion of them. The table records roughly 20,000 clones, 73% of them present only once. This material consisted of CD4+ T cells from PBMCs cultured with HCoV-NL63 spike peptides, taken before COVID-19 vaccination. The receptors were gathered from a human donor who received a COVID-19 vaccine. The CDR3 runs from the conserved cysteine through the conserved F or W. A D gene is named only where the DNA matches it firmly. Clone sizes are given selectively: once, few, many, or a class where the clone is expanded.

v_gene: TRBV12-3/TRBV12-4; j_gene: TRBJ1-2; d_gene: TRBD1; abundance: -; CDR3nt: TGTGCCAGCAGTTTAGGACAGGGTTATGGCTACACCTTC; CDR3aa: CASSLGQGYGYTF
v_gene: TRBV5-1; j_gene: TRBJ1-2; d_gene: TRBD1; abundance: -; CDR3nt: TGCGCCAGCAGCTTGGGACAGGGAGGTTCATATGGCTACACCTTC; CDR3aa: CASSLGQGGSYGYTF
v_gene: TRBV29-1; j_gene: TRBJ2-1; d_gene: TRBD1; abundance: -; CDR3nt: TGCAGCGTTGCCGGGGACAGGGTGATTTCCTACAATGAGCAGTTCTTC; CDR3aa: CSVAGDRVISYNEQFF
v_gene: TRBV6-5; j_gene: TRBJ2-5; d_gene: -; abundance: -; CDR3nt: TGTGCCAGCAGTCCGGGACAAGAGACCCAGTACTTC; CDR3aa: CASSPGQETQYF
v_gene: TRBV4-1; j_gene: TRBJ2-6; d_gene: -; abundance: few; CDR3nt: TGCGCCAGCAGCCAGGCAGCCTCTGGGGCCAACGTCCTGACTTTC; CDR3aa: CASSQAASGANVLTF
v_gene: TRBV29-1; j_gene: TRBJ1-2; d_gene: -; abundance: -; CDR3nt: TGCAGCGTTGGGGGATTCGACTATGGCTACACCTTC; CDR3aa: CSVGGFDYGYTF
v_gene: TRBV28; j_gene: TRBJ1-5; d_gene: -; abundance: -; CDR3nt: TGTGCCATCGGGTCATCGGCGGGGAATAGCAATCAGCCCCAGCATTTT; CDR3aa: CAIGSSAGNSNQPQHF
v_gene: TRBV5-8; j_gene: TRBJ1-3; d_gene: TRBD1; abundance: -; CDR3nt: TGTGCCAGCAGCCCGACGACTGGGACAGGGTCTGGAAACACCATATATTTT; CDR3aa: CASSPTTGTGSGNTIYF
v_gene: TRBV19; j_gene: TRBJ2-1; d_gene: -; abundance: -; CDR3nt: TGTGCCAGTAGTATAGACGCTCCCAATGAGCAGTTCTTC; CDR3aa: CASSIDAPNEQFF
v_gene: TRBV5-4; j_gene: TRBJ2-3; d_gene: TRBD2; abundance: -; CDR3nt: TGTGCCAGCAGCTTGCCCATGGCGGGGGGCACAGATACGCAGTATTTT; CDR3aa: CASSLPMAGGTDTQYF
v_gene: TRBV6-5; j_gene: TRBJ1-1; d_gene: TRBD1; abundance: once; CDR3nt: TGTGCCAGCAGTCACAGGGGGAACACTGAAGCTTTCTTT; CDR3aa: CASSHRGNTEAFF
v_gene: TRBV6-5; j_gene: TRBJ1-5; d_gene: -; abundance: -; CDR3nt: TGTGCCAGCGGGGGCAGGGAAAATCAGCCCCAGCATTTT; CDR3aa: CASGGRENQPQHF
v_gene: TRBV28; j_gene: TRBJ2-4; d_gene: -; abundance: -; CDR3nt: TGTGCCAGCAGTAACTTAGACTTAGCCAAAAACATTCAGTACTTC; CDR3aa: CASSNLDLAKNIQYF
v_gene: TRBV21-1; j_gene: TRBJ2-5; d_gene: -; abundance: once; CDR3nt: TGTGCCAGCAGCAATTCTCCCCGACGACAAGAGACCCAGTACTTC; CDR3aa: CASSNSPRRQETQYF